The 31 T cell receptor beta chains reported below all come from one sample, sequenced in a study of PD-1 blockade in classical Hodgkin lymphoma. Patients all relapsed after autologous stem cell transplantation, and there was variation in brentuximab vedotin exposure. Only in-frame clones appear in the TCRdb table, and some are missing; sequencing was by immunoSEQ multiplex PCR. This table has just over 60,000 clones, approximately 89% appearing once. Material: peripheral blood mononuclear cells (PBMCs), obtained at baseline. These receptors all come from a human donor with classical Hodgkin lymphoma.

V usage is TRBV6-5 and J usage is TRBJ2-7; the D gene is possibly TRBD2 (6 bases). Trimming cost V 6 bases and J 4 bases, with 10 bases left between them. The V gene's germline CDR1 is MNHEY and CDR2 SVGAGI. The length of the CDR3 is 12 residues. CDR3 bases: TGTGCCAGCAGGGGACTCCAATACGAGCAGTACTTC. This translates into CASRGLQYEQYF.

This clone was detected once. V is TRBV6-6 and J is TRBJ1-1, with D unclear. The germline CDR1 and CDR2 sequences are MNHNY and SVGAGI (reference sequence). This CDR3 comprises 13 residues. Between the trimmed V and J ends, which lost 4 bases and 1 base, there was a span of 7 bases. Written as DNA, the CDR3 is TGTGCCAGCAGTTCGGAGGCGAACACTGAAGCTTTCTTT. Amino acids: CASSSEANTEAFF.

This clone appeared a few times. This chain joins TRBV7-2 and TRBJ2-7, with TRBD2 as a possible D gene (6 bases). V lost 5 bases, J lost 5 bases, and 19 bases lay in between. The CDR3 runs 15 residues. Germline lookup yields CDR1 SGHTA and CDR2 FQGNSA. The CDR3 protein is CASSGGSSARHEQYF. DNA of the CDR3: TGTGCCAGCAGCGGCGGTTCTAGCGCCCGTCACGAGCAGTACTTC.

This chain joins TRBV5-1 and TRBJ2-2, with TRBD1 matching over 7 bases. The CDR3 has 15 amino acids. The germline V gene encodes CDR1 SGHRS and CDR2 YFSETQ. The trim removed 7 bases at V and 4 bases at J, leaving 10 bases unmatched. DNA for the CDR3: TGCGCCAGCCGCATTCAGACAGGGTCCACCGGGGAGCTGTTTTTT. This codes for CASRIQTGSTGELFF. The full variable domain, with the rest looked up from reference TRBV5-1 and TRBJ2-2, is KAGVTQTPRYLIKTRGQQVTLSCSPISGHRSVSWYQQTPGQGLQFLFEYFSETQRNKGNFPGRFSGRQFSNSRSEMNVSTLELGDSALYLCASRIQTGSTGELFFGEGSRLTVL.

The count of this clone is one. The chain combines TRBV6-1 with TRBJ2-5; tentatively, D is TRBD1 (5 bases). CDR1 is MNHNS, CDR2 SASEGT, per germline. Trimming removed 1 base from V and 7 bases from J, with 10 bases in between. CDR3 length: 13 amino acids. The CDR3 loop is CASSEVRVATQYF. The CDR3 coding sequence is TGTGCCAGCAGTGAAGTCAGGGTGGCGACCCAGTACTTC.

The rearrangement links TRBV7-2 to TRBJ1-5; unclear D gene. V lost 3 bases, J lost 3 bases, and 15 bases lay in between. This CDR3 is built from 16 residues. Germline-derived CDR1 and CDR2 are SGHTA and FQGNSA. CDR3 nucleotides: TGTGCCAGCAGCTTCGAACTGGCCGGGGTCAATCAGCCCCAGCATTTT. Translation: CASSFELAGVNQPQHF. The full variable domain, with the rest looked up from reference TRBV7-2 and TRBJ1-5, is GAGVSQSPSNKVTEKGKDVELRCDPISGHTALYWYRQSLGQGLEFLIYFQGNSAPDKSGLPSDRFSAERTGGSVSTLTIQRTQQEDSAVYLCASSFELAGVNQPQHFGDGTRLSIL.

The V and J genes are TRBV11-2 and TRBJ1-1, with D unresolved. The CDR3 covers 16 residues. Germline CDR1 SGHAT, CDR2 FQNNGV. Deletions cut 0 bases from V and 4 bases from J, with 15 bases between. The CDR3 region is CASSLDRITRGTEAFF. DNA of the CDR3: TGTGCCAGCAGCTTAGATCGCATAACGCGGGGCACTGAAGCTTTCTTT.

This rearrangement joins TRBV18 to TRBJ2-5; no firm D call. The germline V gene has CDR1 KGHSH and CDR2 LQKENI. The CDR3 length is 14 residues. Trimming shortened V by 3 bases and J by 0 bases, and 8 bases separated the two germline ends. CDR3 nucleotide sequence: TGTGCCAGCTCACCGGCCCCGTACCAAGAGACCCAGTACTTC. Its translation is CASSPAPYQETQYF.

V and J are TRBV6-1 and TRBJ2-5; D gene uncertain. Per germline, CDR1 MNHNS and CDR2 SASEGT. Trimming stripped 2 bases from V and 4 bases from J, with 17 bases between. There are 16 residues in the CDR3. CDR3 in amino acids: CASSERVNRGRETQYF. CDR3 bases: TGTGCCAGCAGTGAACGGGTCAACCGAGGTCGAGAGACCCAGTACTTC.

This chain connects TRBV15 to TRBJ2-3; D unresolved. In germline, CDR1 is LNHNV, CDR2 YYDKDF (reference sequence). The CDR3 is 14 amino acids. V was cut by 8 bases and J by 3 bases, with 15 bases left in between. The DNA of the CDR3 is TGTGCCACCGGCCTTGGGCCCGATACAGATACGCAGTATTTT. As protein: CATGLGPDTDTQYF.

The chain has TRBV25-1 and TRBJ2-3, with D tentatively TRBD1 or TRBD2 (6 bases each). The CDR3 consists of 17 residues. The germline V gene encodes CDR1 MGHDK and CDR2 SYGVNS. V lost 1 base and J 1 base, leaving 15 bases between the germline ends. Here the CDR3 reads CASSEWVGGGRTDTQYF. The CDR3 DNA is TGTGCCAGCAGTGAATGGGTAGGAGGGGGGCGCACAGATACGCAGTATTTT.

The chain employs TRBV27 and TRBJ1-1; 8 bases line up with TRBD1. V was clipped by 2 bases and J by 5 bases; unmatched bases: 4. The CDR3 extends over 14 amino acids. CDR1 is MNHEY and CDR2 is SMNVEV in the germline V gene (reference sequence). CDR3 sequence: CASSLGQGWTEAFF. Written as DNA, the CDR3 is TGTGCCAGCAGTTTAGGACAGGGATGGACTGAAGCTTTCTTT.

The CDR3 protein is CAWMGSPGNEQFF. CDR3 DNA: TGTGCCTGGATGGGCTCTCCAGGGAATGAGCAGTTCTTC. The V call is TRBV30, the J call TRBJ2-1; perhaps TRBD1 as D (5 bases). Trimming took off 4 bases at V and 7 bases at J, with 14 bases between the two ends. Germline V gives CDR1 GTSNPN, CDR2 SVGIG (reference sequence). The CDR3 is 13 amino acids.

This sequence joins TRBV19 and TRBJ1-1; D remains ambiguous. This CDR3 spans 11 amino acids. V gave up 1 base and J gave up 8 bases, with 5 bases separating them. Germline V gene lookup returns CDR1 LNHDA and CDR2 SQIVND (reference sequence). The CDR3 reads CASSIGSEAFF. The CDR3 bases are TGTGCCAGTAGTATAGGGTCAGAAGCTTTCTTT.

The V and J genes are TRBV4-3 and TRBJ1-6; D gene unclear. The germline V and J ends were trimmed by 1 base and 7 bases, with 8 bases remaining between them. Per germline, CDR1 LGHNA and CDR2 YSLEER. The CDR3 is made up of 14 amino acids. This chain's CDR3 is CASSQGRGNSPLHF. The CDR3, as DNA: TGCGCCAGCAGCCAAGGTCGTGGGAATTCACCCCTCCACTTT.

V usage is TRBV7-3 and J usage is TRBJ2-2, with D perhaps TRBD1 (6 bases). The CDR3 has 17 residues. CDR1 is SGHTA and CDR2 is FQGTGA in the germline V gene. Trimming cost V 5 bases and J 0 bases, with 16 bases left between them. CDR3 amino acids: CASSKSVRTANTGELFF. CDR3 in DNA: TGTGCCAGCAGCAAATCGGTCCGGACAGCGAACACCGGGGAGCTGTTTTTT.

The chain recombines TRBV4-3 with TRBJ1-1; D unclear. V dropped 0 bases and J dropped 7 bases, with 12 bases sitting between them. CDR1 and CDR2 (germline): LGHNA, YSLEER. This CDR3 comprises 14 residues. CDR3: CASSQDYARGEAFF. In nucleotides, the CDR3 is TGCGCCAGCAGCCAAGATTATGCGCGGGGTGAAGCTTTCTTT.

CDR3 nucleotide sequence: TGCGCCAGCAGCTTGGCCAACGGTCGGGAGACCCAGTACTTC. Translating it yields CASSLANGRETQYF. J is TRBJ2-5 and V is TRBV5-1; the D is unclear. The CDR3 loop spans 14 amino acids. From germline, CDR1 is SGHRS and CDR2 YFSETQ. V was trimmed by 0 bases and J by 5 bases, leaving 11 bases between them.

The chain combines TRBV7-2 with TRBJ2-7, with 10 bases matching TRBD2. The V segment lost 5 bases and the J segment 4 bases; nucleotides outside the gene matches: 5. Per the germline V gene, CDR1 is SGHTA and CDR2 is FQGNSA. This CDR3 has 14 residues. The CDR3 here is CASSESGGVYEQYF. DNA of the CDR3: TGTGCCAGCAGCGAAAGCGGGGGGGTTTACGAGCAGTACTTC. Based on the CDR3 plus reference TRBV7-2 and TRBJ2-7, the full variable domain is GAGVSQSPSNKVTEKGKDVELRCDPISGHTALYWYRQSLGQGLEFLIYFQGNSAPDKSGLPSDRFSAERTGGSVSTLTIQRTQQEDSAVYLCASSESGGVYEQYFGPGTRLTVT.

The chain uses TRBV9 and TRBJ2-5, with 7 bases identical to TRBD1. This CDR3 is built from 15 residues. Germline trimming cut 3 bases from V and 4 bases from J; bases unmatched to any gene: 9. Per germline, CDR1 SGDLS and CDR2 YYNGEE. This chain's CDR3 is CASSEEGAEVETQYF. The CDR3 DNA follows: TGTGCCAGCAGCGAAGAGGGGGCAGAAGTAGAGACCCAGTACTTC.

This sequence joins TRBV4-2 and TRBJ2-1; tentatively, D is TRBD1 or TRBD2 (6 bases each). With 4 bases removed from V and 8 bases from J, the gap between germline ends came to 18 bases. This CDR3 region has 15 residues. Germline CDR1 LGHNA, CDR2 YNFKEQ. The CDR3 loop is CASSLQTGGFDEQFF. The CDR3 DNA reads as TGTGCCAGCAGCCTACAGACCGGGGGCTTCGATGAGCAGTTCTTC.

The V and J genes are TRBV28 and TRBJ2-3, with 8 nucleotides matching TRBD1. Germline V gene data show CDR1 as MDHEN and CDR2 as SYDVKM. This CDR3 is 17 amino acids long. V trimming: 2 bases; J trimming: 0 bases; junction bases outside the gene matches: 7. CDR3: CASSLGQGALSTDTQYF. CDR3 DNA sequence: TGTGCCAGCAGTTTAGGGCAGGGGGCGCTGAGCACAGATACGCAGTATTTT.

The V gene is TRBV7-3, the J gene TRBJ2-1; D not resolved. The ends were cut back, 5 bases at V and 7 bases at J, with 12 bases in the middle. Looked up from germline, CDR1 is SGHTA and CDR2 is FQGTGA. The CDR3 spans 13 residues. The CDR3 region is CASSPRSKNEQFF. In DNA, the CDR3 is TGTGCCAGCAGCCCCAGAAGCAAAAATGAGCAGTTCTTC.

DNA of the CDR3: TGTGCCAGCAGTTTAATCAGGGGGTCGACTAACTATGGCTACACCTTC. Translated, it gives CASSLIRGSTNYGYTF. The genes are TRBV28 and TRBJ1-2; 7 bases are a match to TRBD1. Unmatched junction bases numbered 6, after V lost 2 bases and J lost 0 bases. The CDR3 runs to 16 residues. Germline CDR1 reads MDHEN; CDR2 reads SYDVKM.

The genes are TRBV30 and TRBJ1-4; 9 bases map to TRBD1. Germline CDR1 is GTSNPN and CDR2 is SVGIG (reference sequence). There are 15 residues in the CDR3. The V and J ends lost 5 bases and 8 bases, in that order; junction bases with no gene match: 12. For the CDR3, the DNA is TGTGCCTGGGGCACGCCGGGACAGGGAGCCGAAAAACTGTTTTTT. This encodes CAWGTPGQGAEKLFF.

Here the CDR3 DNA reads TGTGCCAGCAGTGAAAGCGGGCTCAGAACCGGAGACACCATATATTTT. It translates to CASSESGLRTGDTIYF. The chain links TRBV2 to TRBJ1-3, with unresolved D. Per the germline V gene, CDR1 is SNHLY and CDR2 is FYNNEI. There are 16 residues in the CDR3. Trimming took off 2 bases at V and 8 bases at J, with 19 bases between the two ends.

This chain's CDR3 is CASSYSIVVTGELFF. The CDR3 DNA reads as TGTGCCAGCAGTTACTCGATTGTTGTCACCGGGGAGCTGTTTTTT. The gene calls are TRBV6-6 and TRBJ2-2; D remains unclear. The germline CDR1 and CDR2 sequences are MNHNY and SVGAGI (reference sequence). The ends were cut back, 0 bases at V and 4 bases at J, with 9 bases in the middle. The CDR3 is 15 residues long.

CDR3 bases: TGTGCCATCCCGGGACAGGGGGCGCGGTCCTACAATGAGCAGTTCTTC. This encodes CAIPGQGARSYNEQFF. The chain has TRBV2 and TRBJ2-1; TRBD1 matches 12 bases. CDR3 length: 16 residues. Germline loops: CDR1 SNHLY, CDR2 FYNNEI. Trimming cost V 10 bases and J 1 base; bases outside gene matches: 8.

The chain employs TRBV5-8 and TRBJ1-5; TRBD1 is a possible D gene (5 bases). Trimming took off 1 base at V and 4 bases at J, with 12 bases between the two ends. Germline lookup yields CDR1 SGHTS and CDR2 YDEGEE. CDR3 length equals 15 residues. The CDR3 DNA reads as TGTGCCAGCAGCTTGATGAGGGGCCTAAATCAGCCCCAGCATTTT. Translation: CASSLMRGLNQPQHF.

The chain couples TRBV2 to TRBJ1-2; 7 positions match TRBD1. With V trimmed by 8 bases and J by 8 bases, 8 bases remained unmatched. Germline V gene lookup returns CDR1 SNHLY and CDR2 FYNNEI. This CDR3 region has 12 residues. The CDR3: CASVTGEGGYTF. The CDR3 DNA is TGTGCCAGCGTCACAGGGGAAGGGGGCTACACCTTC.

The rearrangement uses TRBV11-3 and TRBJ1-5, with D possibly matching TRBD1 (6 bases). Germline V gives CDR1 SGHNT, CDR2 YENEEA. V was shortened by 4 bases and J by 0 bases, with 10 bases between the two germline ends. This CDR3 is built from 15 residues. CDR3 sequence: CASSSTGYSNQPQHF. CDR3 nucleotides: TGTGCCAGCAGCTCCACAGGGTATAGCAATCAGCCCCAGCATTTT.